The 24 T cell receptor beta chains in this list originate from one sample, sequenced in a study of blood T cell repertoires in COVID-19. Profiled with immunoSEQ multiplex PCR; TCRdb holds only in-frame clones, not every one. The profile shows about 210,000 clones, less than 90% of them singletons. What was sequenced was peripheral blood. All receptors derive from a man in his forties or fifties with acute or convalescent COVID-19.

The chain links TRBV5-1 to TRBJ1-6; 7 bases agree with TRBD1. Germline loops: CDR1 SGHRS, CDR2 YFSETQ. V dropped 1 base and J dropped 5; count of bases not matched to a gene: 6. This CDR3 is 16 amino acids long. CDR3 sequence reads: CASSLLPGQNNSPLHF. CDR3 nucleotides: TGCGCCAGCAGCTTGTTACCGGGACAGAATAATTCACCCCTCCACTTT.

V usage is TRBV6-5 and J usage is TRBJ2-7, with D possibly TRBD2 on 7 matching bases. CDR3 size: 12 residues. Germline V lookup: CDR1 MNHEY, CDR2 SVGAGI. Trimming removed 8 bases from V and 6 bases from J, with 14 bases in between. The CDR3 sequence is CASCMGGGEQYF. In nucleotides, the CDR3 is TGTGCCAGCTGCATGGGAGGGGGCGAGCAGTACTTC.

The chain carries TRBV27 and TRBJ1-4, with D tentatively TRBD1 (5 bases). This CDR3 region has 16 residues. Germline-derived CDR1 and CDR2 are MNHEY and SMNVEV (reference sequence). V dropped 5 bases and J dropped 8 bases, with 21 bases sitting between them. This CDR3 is CASSTRTAGWSEKLFF. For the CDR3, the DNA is TGTGCCAGCAGTACCCGGACGGCAGGGTGGAGCGAAAAACTGTTTTTT.

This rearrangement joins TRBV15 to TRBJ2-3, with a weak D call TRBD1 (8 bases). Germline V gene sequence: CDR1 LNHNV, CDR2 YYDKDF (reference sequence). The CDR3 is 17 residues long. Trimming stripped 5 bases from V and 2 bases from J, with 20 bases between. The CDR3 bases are TGTGCCACCAGCCGCCCCGGACAGGGAGGGGACACAGATACGCAGTATTTT. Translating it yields CATSRPGQGGDTDTQYF.

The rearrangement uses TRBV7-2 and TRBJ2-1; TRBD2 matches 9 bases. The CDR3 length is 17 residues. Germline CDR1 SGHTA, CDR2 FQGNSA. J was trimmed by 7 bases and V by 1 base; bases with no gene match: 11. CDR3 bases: TGTGCCAGCAGCTTAGTCCCGCGGGCTAGCGGGGAAAATGAGCAGTTCTTC. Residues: CASSLVPRASGENEQFF.

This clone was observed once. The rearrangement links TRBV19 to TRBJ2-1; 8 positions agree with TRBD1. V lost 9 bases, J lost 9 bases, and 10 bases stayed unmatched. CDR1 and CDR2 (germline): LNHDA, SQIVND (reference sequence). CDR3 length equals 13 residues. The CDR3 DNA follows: TGTGCCAGCGGCCGACAGGGGTACGCTGAGCAGTTCTTC. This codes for CASGRQGYAEQFF.

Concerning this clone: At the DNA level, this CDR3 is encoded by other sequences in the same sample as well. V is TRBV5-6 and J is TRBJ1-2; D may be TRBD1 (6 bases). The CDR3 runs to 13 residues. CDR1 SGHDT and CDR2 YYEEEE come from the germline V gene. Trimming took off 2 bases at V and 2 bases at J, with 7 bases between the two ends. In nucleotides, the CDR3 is TGTGCCAGCAGCTTAGGACAGAACTATGGCTACACCTTC. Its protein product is CASSLGQNYGYTF. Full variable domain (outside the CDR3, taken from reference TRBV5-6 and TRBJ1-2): DAGVTQSPTHLIKTRGQQVTLRCSPKSGHDTVSWYQQALGQGPQFIFQYYEEEERQRGNFPDRFSGHQFPNYSSELNVNALLLGDSALYLCASSLGQNYGYTFGSGTRLTVV.

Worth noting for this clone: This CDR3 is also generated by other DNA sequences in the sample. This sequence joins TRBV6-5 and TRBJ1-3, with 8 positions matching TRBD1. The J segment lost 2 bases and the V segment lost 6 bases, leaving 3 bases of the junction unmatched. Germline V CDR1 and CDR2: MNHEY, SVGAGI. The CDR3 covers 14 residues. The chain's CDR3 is CASSRTGTGNTIYF. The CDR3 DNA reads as TGTGCCAGCAGCCGGACAGGGACTGGAAACACCATATATTTT.

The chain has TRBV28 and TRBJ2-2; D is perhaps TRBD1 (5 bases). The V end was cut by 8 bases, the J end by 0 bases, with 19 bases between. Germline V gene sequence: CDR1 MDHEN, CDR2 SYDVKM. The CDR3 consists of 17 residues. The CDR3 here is CASLTVYTGSNTGELFF. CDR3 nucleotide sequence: TGTGCCAGCCTTACAGTTTATACAGGATCGAACACCGGGGAGCTGTTTTTT.

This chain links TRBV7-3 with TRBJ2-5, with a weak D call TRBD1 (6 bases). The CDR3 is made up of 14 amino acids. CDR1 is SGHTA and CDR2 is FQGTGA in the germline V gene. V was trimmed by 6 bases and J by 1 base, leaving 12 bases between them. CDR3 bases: TGTGCCAGCAGTTTGACAGGAGGCCAAGAGACCCAGTACTTC. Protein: CASSLTGGQETQYF.

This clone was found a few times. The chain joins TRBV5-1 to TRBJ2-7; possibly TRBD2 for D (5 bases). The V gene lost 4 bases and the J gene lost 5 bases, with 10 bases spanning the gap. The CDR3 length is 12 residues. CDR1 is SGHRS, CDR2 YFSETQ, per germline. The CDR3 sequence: CASSGSGDEQYF. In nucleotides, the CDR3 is TGCGCCAGCAGCGGGTCCGGGGACGAGCAGTACTTC.

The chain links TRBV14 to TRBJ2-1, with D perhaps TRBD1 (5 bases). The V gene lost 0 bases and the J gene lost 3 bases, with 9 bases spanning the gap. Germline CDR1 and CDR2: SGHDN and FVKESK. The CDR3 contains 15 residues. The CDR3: CASSQEQVVYNEQFF. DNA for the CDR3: TGTGCCAGCAGCCAAGAACAGGTGGTCTACAATGAGCAGTTCTTC. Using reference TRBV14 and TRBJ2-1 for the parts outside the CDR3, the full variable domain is EAGVTQFPSHSVIEKGQTVTLRCDPISGHDNLYWYRRVMGKEIKFLLHFVKESKQDESGMPNNRFLAERTGGTYSTLKVQPAELEDSGVYFCASSQEQVVYNEQFFGPGTRLTVL.

The CDR3 DNA is TGTGCCAGCAGTTCCTTACAGGGGGCGAAGAGCTACGAGCAGTACTTC. This sequence encodes CASSSLQGAKSYEQYF. The chain is built from TRBV28 and TRBJ2-7, with 9 positions matching TRBD1. CDR3 length: 16 amino acids. Germline V gene sequence: CDR1 MDHEN, CDR2 SYDVKM. Trimming took 4 bases from V and 3 from J; bases not matched to a gene: 10.

CDR3 DNA: TGTGCCTGGACGGGGAGTAGCAATCAGCCCCAGCATTTT. This codes for CAWTGSSNQPQHF. The rearrangement joins TRBV30 to TRBJ1-5; D is unclear. CDR1 and CDR2 (germline): GTSNPN, SVGIG (reference sequence). CDR3 length equals 13 residues. Trimming took 4 bases from V and 0 from J, leaving 7 bases between them.

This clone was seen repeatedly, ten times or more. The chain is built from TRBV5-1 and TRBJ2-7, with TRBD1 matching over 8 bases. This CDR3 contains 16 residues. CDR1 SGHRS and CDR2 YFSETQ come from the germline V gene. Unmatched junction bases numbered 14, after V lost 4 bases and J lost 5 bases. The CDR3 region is CASSTDRGPVPHEQYF. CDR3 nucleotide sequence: TGCGCCAGCAGCACAGACAGGGGACCTGTCCCCCACGAGCAGTACTTC.

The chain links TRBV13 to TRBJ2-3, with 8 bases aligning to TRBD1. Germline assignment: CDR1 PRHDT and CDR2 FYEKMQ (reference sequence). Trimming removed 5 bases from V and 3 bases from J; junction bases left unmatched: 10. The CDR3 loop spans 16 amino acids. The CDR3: CASSPRDRFVTDTQYF. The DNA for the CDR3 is TGTGCCAGCAGCCCCCGGGACAGGTTCGTGACAGATACGCAGTATTTT. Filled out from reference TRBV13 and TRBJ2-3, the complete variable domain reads AAGVIQSPRHLIKEKRETATLKCYPIPRHDTVYWYQQGPGQDPQFLISFYEKMQSDKGSIPDRFSAQQFSDYHSELNMSSLELGDSALYFCASSPRDRFVTDTQYFGPGTRLTVL.

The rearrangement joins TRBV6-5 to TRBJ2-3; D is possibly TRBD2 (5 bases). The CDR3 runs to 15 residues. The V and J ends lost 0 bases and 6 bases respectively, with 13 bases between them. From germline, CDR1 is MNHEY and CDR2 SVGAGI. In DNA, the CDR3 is TGTGCCAGCAGTTACTCGAGCGGTCGGCCGGATACGCAGTATTTT. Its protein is CASSYSSGRPDTQYF.

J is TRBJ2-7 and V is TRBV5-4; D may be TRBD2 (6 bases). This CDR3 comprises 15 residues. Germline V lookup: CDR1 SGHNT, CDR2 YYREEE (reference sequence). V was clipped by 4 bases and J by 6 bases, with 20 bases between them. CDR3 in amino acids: CASSVRDDGGGEQYF. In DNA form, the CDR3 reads TGTGCCAGCAGCGTCCGGGACGATGGGGGAGGCGAGCAGTACTTC. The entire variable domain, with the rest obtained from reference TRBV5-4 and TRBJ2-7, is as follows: ETGVTQSPTHLIKTRGQQVTLRCSSQSGHNTVSWYQQALGQGPQFIFQYYREEENGRGNFPPRFSGLQFPNYSSELNVNALELDDSALYLCASSVRDDGGGEQYFGPGTRLTVT.

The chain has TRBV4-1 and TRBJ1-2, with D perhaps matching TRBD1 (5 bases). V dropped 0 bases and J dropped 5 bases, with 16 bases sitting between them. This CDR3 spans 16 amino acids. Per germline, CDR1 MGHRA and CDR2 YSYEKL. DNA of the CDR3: TGCGCCAGCAGCCAAGATGTACAGGAAACCTTTTATGGCTACACCTTC. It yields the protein CASSQDVQETFYGYTF.

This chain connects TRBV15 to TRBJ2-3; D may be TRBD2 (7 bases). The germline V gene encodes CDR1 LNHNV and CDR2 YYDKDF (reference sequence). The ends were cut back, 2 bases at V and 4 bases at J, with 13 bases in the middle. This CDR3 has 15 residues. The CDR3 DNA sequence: TGTGCCACCAGCAGAACTCCGGGGGGCCCAGATACGCAGTATTTT. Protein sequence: CATSRTPGGPDTQYF.

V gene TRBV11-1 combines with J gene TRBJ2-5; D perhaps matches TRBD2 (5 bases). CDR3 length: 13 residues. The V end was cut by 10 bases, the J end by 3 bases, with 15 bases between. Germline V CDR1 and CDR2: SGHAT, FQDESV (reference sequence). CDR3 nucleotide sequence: TGTGCCACCCAGATTGCGCGGGAAGAGACCCAGTACTTC. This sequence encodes CATQIAREETQYF. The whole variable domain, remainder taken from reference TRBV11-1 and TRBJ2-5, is EAEVAQSPRYKITEKSQAVAFWCDPISGHATLYWYRQILGQGPELLVQFQDESVVDDSQLPKDRFSAERLKGVDSTLKIQPAELGDSAMYLCATQIAREETQYFGPGTRLLVL.

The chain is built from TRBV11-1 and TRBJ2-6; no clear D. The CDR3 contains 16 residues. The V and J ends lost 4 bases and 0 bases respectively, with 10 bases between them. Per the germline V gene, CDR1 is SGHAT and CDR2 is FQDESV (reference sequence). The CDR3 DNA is TGTGCCAGCAGCTCCCAGTTTATCTCTGGGGCCAACGTCCTGACTTTC. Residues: CASSSQFISGANVLTF.

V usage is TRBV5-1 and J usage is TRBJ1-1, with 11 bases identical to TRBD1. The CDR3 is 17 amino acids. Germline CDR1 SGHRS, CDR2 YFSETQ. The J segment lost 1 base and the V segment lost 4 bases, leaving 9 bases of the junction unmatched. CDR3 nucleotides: TGCGCCAGCAGCCCACGGGACAGGGGGTTACCGAACACTGAAGCTTTCTTT. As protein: CASSPRDRGLPNTEAFF.

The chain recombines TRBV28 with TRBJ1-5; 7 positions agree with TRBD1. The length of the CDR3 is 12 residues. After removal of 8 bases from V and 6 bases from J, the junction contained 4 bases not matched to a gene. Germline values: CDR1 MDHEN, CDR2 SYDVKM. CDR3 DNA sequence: TGTGCCAGCCGACAGGGAGGTCAGCCCCAGCATTTT. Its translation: CASRQGGQPQHF.